Below are 22 T cell receptor beta chains sequenced from a single sample in a study of response to subunit inactivated influenza vaccine. TCRdb ran MiXCR on the RT-PCR reads and lists one entry per CDR3 protein. The sample holds about 580,000 distinct CDR3 sequences, 12% to 15% seen once. The sequences come from PBMCs from blood, collected 11 to 12 days after vaccination. The receptors come from a man in his fifties who received an inactivated influenza vaccine.

This clonotype was seen a handful of times. The CDR3 reads CASRGQDYGYTF. The CDR3, as DNA: TGTGCCAGTCGGGGACAGGACTATGGCTACACCTTC. This chain connects TRBV19 to TRBJ1-2; TRBD1 matches 8 bases. J gave up 3 bases and V 8 bases, and 2 bases lay outside the gene matches. The germline CDR1 and CDR2 sequences are LNHDA and SQIVND (reference sequence). CDR3 length: 12 residues.

The sample holds many counts of this clonotype. V is TRBV4-2 and J is TRBJ2-6; D is uncertain. V was trimmed by 1 base and J by 1 base, leaving 5 bases between them. Per germline, CDR1 LGHNA and CDR2 YNFKEQ. The CDR3 consists of 15 residues. The DNA of the CDR3 is TGTGCCAGCAGCCAAGTAGGGTCTGGGGCCAACGTCCTGACTTTC. Protein product: CASSQVGSGANVLTF.

The genes are TRBV6-6 and TRBJ1-2; no reliable D call. Germline loops: CDR1 MNHNY, CDR2 SVGAGI (reference sequence). Trimming shortened V by 6 bases and J by 12 bases, and 11 bases separated the two germline ends. The CDR3 has 10 residues. The CDR3 reads CASSLPPNTF. CDR3 nucleotide sequence: TGTGCCAGCAGCTTACCCCCTAACACCTTC.

The gene calls are TRBV18 and TRBJ2-3; D gene ambiguous. Germline CDR1 KGHSH, CDR2 LQKENI. This CDR3 has 16 amino acids. Trimming left V 1 base short and J 2 bases short, with 13 bases between. The CDR3 spells CASSPQLDQYTDTQYF. CDR3 coding DNA: TGTGCCAGCTCACCACAGCTCGACCAATACACAGATACGCAGTATTTT.

This clonotype was seen many times. This rearrangement joins TRBV29-1 to TRBJ2-5, with no clear D. CDR1 SQVTM and CDR2 ANQGSEA come from the germline V gene. V shed 2 bases and J shed 3 bases, with 10 bases lying between them. The CDR3 has 13 amino acids. The CDR3 protein is CSVERQLKETQYF. The CDR3 bases are TGCAGCGTTGAACGGCAGCTTAAAGAGACCCAGTACTTC.

In DNA, the CDR3 is TGTGCCAGCAGTGGCCCGGGACTAAAGGGGGAGACCCAGTACTTC. Its translation is CASSGPGLKGETQYF. V and J are TRBV6-1 and TRBJ2-5, with 7 bases matching TRBD2. The CDR3 sequence is 15 residues long. Unmatched junction bases numbered 10, after V lost 4 bases and J lost 5 bases. Germline V gene lookup returns CDR1 MNHNS and CDR2 SASEGT.

This clonotype was counted between two and nine times. V usage is TRBV12-3 or TRBV12-4 and J usage is TRBJ1-1, with a weak D call TRBD1 (5 bases). This CDR3 is built from 14 residues. V gave up 6 bases and J gave up 2 bases, with 13 bases separating them. The DNA for the CDR3 is TGTGCCAGCAGGGCCCGACAGACAAACACTGAAGCTTTCTTT. This gives the protein CASRARQTNTEAFF.

The chain recombines TRBV12-3 or TRBV12-4 with TRBJ1-1; 8 bases fit TRBD1. Germline trimming cut 10 bases from V and 9 bases from J; bases unmatched to any gene: 7. The CDR3 length is 11 residues. In nucleotides, the CDR3 is TGTGCCACCTCAGGGGGCCACAAAGCTTTCTTT. It is translated as CATSGGHKAFF.

This chain connects TRBV20-1 to TRBJ2-7; TRBD2 matches 8 bases. Germline V lookup: CDR1 DFQATT, CDR2 SNEGSKA (reference sequence). Trimming took 1 base from V and 5 from J; bases not matched to a gene: 10. CDR3 size: 15 residues. CDR3 sequence: CSARGIAGRLDEQYF. CDR3 in DNA: TGCAGTGCTAGAGGGATAGCGGGACGCTTGGACGAGCAGTACTTC.

This clonotype has more than one count but fewer than ten. The genes are TRBV20-1 and TRBJ1-1; no reliable D call. The CDR3 extends over 11 amino acids. Per the germline V gene, CDR1 is DFQATT and CDR2 is SNEGSKA (reference sequence). V gave up 5 bases and J gave up 0 bases, with 4 bases separating them. In nucleotides, the CDR3 is TGCAGTGCTGGGATGAACACTGAAGCTTTCTTT. Protein sequence: CSAGMNTEAFF.

This clonotype was recorded many times. The chain recombines TRBV18 with TRBJ2-3; D unresolved. V lost 3 bases, J lost 6 bases, and 10 bases lay in between. Germline CDR1 reads KGHSH; CDR2 reads LQKENI. This CDR3 is 13 amino acids long. CDR3 protein: CASSPTPGDTQYF. The CDR3 DNA reads TGTGCCAGCTCACCCACTCCCGGGGATACGCAGTATTTT.

A few counts support this clonotype. The chain recombines TRBV11-2 with TRBJ1-6; the match to TRBD1 covers 10 bases. V shed 5 bases and J 4 bases; nucleotides not matched to a gene: 14. In germline, CDR1 is SGHAT, CDR2 FQNNGV. The CDR3 covers 19 residues. The CDR3 loop reads CASSVRDRGPGPYNSPLHF. As DNA, the CDR3 is TGTGCCAGCAGCGTCCGGGACAGGGGCCCCGGGCCGTATAATTCACCCCTCCACTTT.

This clonotype showed up just a few times. The rearrangement links TRBV20-1 to TRBJ2-1, with 8 bases that match TRBD2. Germline CDR1 and CDR2: DFQATT and SNEGSKA (reference sequence). There are 17 residues in the CDR3. Here the CDR3 DNA reads TGCAGCGTACAGGTAGCGGGATCAACCAGTTCCTACAATGAGCAGTTCTTC. Encoded protein: CSVQVAGSTSSYNEQFF.

This clonotype was detected ten times or more. This rearrangement joins TRBV5-1 to TRBJ2-3, with 12 bases fitting TRBD2. The V gene's germline CDR1 is SGHRS and CDR2 YFSETQ. The V gene end was trimmed by 0 bases and the J gene end by 6 bases; junction bases not matched to a gene: 17. The CDR3 runs 20 residues. This CDR3 is CASSLVPLLAGGPKLDTQYF. CDR3 DNA: TGCGCCAGCAGCTTGGTACCCCTACTAGCGGGGGGACCGAAACTTGATACGCAGTATTTT.

The rearrangement joins TRBV30 to TRBJ2-3, with unresolved D. V lost 0 bases and J 7 bases, leaving 11 bases between the germline ends. The CDR3 has 13 residues. Germline V gene sequence: CDR1 GTSNPN, CDR2 SVGIG (reference sequence). The CDR3 bases are TGTGCCTGGAGTGTACTGGTCTTCAATACGCAGTATTTT. It is translated as CAWSVLVFNTQYF.

The sample holds a few counts of this clonotype. J is TRBJ1-6 and V is TRBV20-1, with 8 bases fitting TRBD1. After removal of 5 bases from V and 5 bases from J, the junction contained 8 bases not matched to a gene. CDR1 and CDR2 (germline): DFQATT, SNEGSKA (reference sequence). The CDR3 sequence is 15 residues long. The CDR3, as DNA: TGCAGTGCTTCGACAGGGGCCCCTGATAATTCACCCCTCCACTTT. Translation: CSASTGAPDNSPLHF.

In this sample, this clonotype turned up a few times. The DNA is omitted, as the CDR3 cannot be located on it reliably, and the CDR3 follows TCRdb's listing. This chain links TRBV5-1 with TRBJ2-2; the table's D gene call, TRBD2, was not cross checked with the DNA. Termini included, the CDR3 measures 16 amino acids. Germline CDR1 reads SGHRS; CDR2 reads YFSETQ. CDR3: CASSVSVLPIPGSCFF.

V is TRBV20-1 and J is TRBJ2-5; D call uncertain. CDR3 length equals 15 residues. V was shortened by 1 base and J by 5 bases, with 17 bases between the two germline ends. Germline CDR1 DFQATT, CDR2 SNEGSKA (reference sequence). The CDR3: CSARVFGYHYETQYF. The CDR3 region has the DNA TGCAGTGCTAGAGTCTTCGGATATCACTACGAGACCCAGTACTTC.

This clonotype occurred a few times. The chain couples TRBV18 to TRBJ2-7; 9 bases align to TRBD2. CDR1 is KGHSH and CDR2 is LQKENI in the germline V gene. Trimming cost V 5 bases and J 2 bases; bases outside gene matches: 7. The CDR3 contains 15 residues. This chain's CDR3 is CASSSTAGGAYEQYF. The CDR3 nucleotides are TGTGCCAGCTCATCTACTGCGGGGGGGGCCTACGAGCAGTACTTC.

This clonotype was seen a handful of times. The chain recombines TRBV18 with TRBJ2-2, with a tentative D call TRBD2 (5 bases). The CDR3 is 15 residues long. V was clipped by 0 bases and J by 5 bases, with 10 bases between them. The germline CDR1 and CDR2 sequences are KGHSH and LQKENI. The CDR3 loop reads CASSPPEGRTGELFF. CDR3 nucleotide sequence: TGTGCCAGCTCACCACCCGAAGGGAGAACCGGGGAGCTGTTTTTT.

This clonotype occurred a few times. The chain links TRBV15 to TRBJ2-1; D could derive from TRBD1 or TRBD2 (6 bases each). Trimming removed 5 bases at V and 0 bases at J, with 14 bases between. Germline CDR1 and CDR2: LNHNV and YYDKDF (reference sequence). This CDR3 comprises 16 residues. CDR3 protein: CATSAKGGLSYNEQFF. CDR3 in DNA: TGTGCCACCAGCGCGAAGGGGGGCCTCTCCTACAATGAGCAGTTCTTC. Looking up the rest from reference TRBV15 and TRBJ2-1 gives the full variable domain: DAMVIQNPRYQVTQFGKPVTLSCSQTLNHNVMYWYQQKSSQAPKLLFHYYDKDFNNEADTPDNFQSRRPNTSFCFLDIRSPGLGDTAMYLCATSAKGGLSYNEQFFGPGTRLTVL.

This chain uses TRBV14 with TRBJ2-3, with D uncertain. The V gene's germline CDR1 is SGHDN and CDR2 FVKESK. The V end lost 2 bases, the J end lost 2 bases, and 8 bases lay between the germline ends. The CDR3 runs to 14 residues. CDR3: CASSQIGATDTQYF. DNA for the CDR3: TGTGCCAGCAGCCAAATCGGAGCCACAGATACGCAGTATTTT.